The clone carrying this T cell receptor (beta chain) was observed at least ten times. Its specificity is unknown. Template switching added a universal primer site, and cDNA bore unique molecular identifiers. TCRdb recomputed calls from the 5' RACE reads with MiXCR, one row per CDR3 protein. The sample comprises about 810,000 distinct CDR3 sequences, more than 9% of which are singletons, and around 1.6% rests with the top ten. This CDR3 has 16 amino acids. Germline V gives CDR1 LNHDA, CDR2 SQIVND (reference sequence). V was cut by 4 bases and J by 1 base, with 17 bases left in between. These data are taken from a study of identical twins. General study points: It was possible that invariant MAIT and iNKT cells partly confounded the zero-insertion analyses. For monozygotic twins, models underestimated out-of-frame TCR alpha sharing.

The sample was also linked to a second study, of yellow fever vaccine responses in identical twins.

This receptor was taken from a woman aged 18-30 years in good health. The rearrangement joins TRBV19 to TRBJ2-7; weak D call: TRBD1 (5 bases). Sequencing was performed on PBMCs. DNA for the CDR3: TGTGCCAGTAGTACTCCCCAGGGTGCGCCATCCTACGAGCAGTACTTC. Its protein is CASSTPQGAPSYEQYF.